This T cell receptor beta chain was captured in a study of cytomegalovirus exposure and HLA in healthy donors. This clone was observed a single time. Its antigen is not known. The primer mix had 60 Vbeta and 13 Jbeta primers. The repertoire was sequenced with immunoSEQ multiplex PCR; TCRdb's copy has only in-frame clones and lacks some. The table records roughly 220,000 clones, about 75% of them present only once. There are 14 residues in the CDR3. CDR1 and CDR2 (germline): SGHAT, FQNNGV. Trimming took off 1 base at V and 7 bases at J, with 11 bases between the two ends. Overall study results and limits: Prior analysis indicated that the majority of TCR beta V segments exhibited productivity approximately 87% or approximately 30% of the time.

The rearrangement links TRBV11-2 to TRBJ2-1, with D possibly matching TRBD2 (6 bases). Sequences were obtained from PBMCs. The clonotype originates from a woman aged 25 to 39 in good health and CMV-seronegative. In DNA, the CDR3 is TGTGCCAGCAGCTTAGTATCCGGAGGGAATGAGCAGTTCTTC. Amino acid sequence: CASSLVSGGNEQFF.